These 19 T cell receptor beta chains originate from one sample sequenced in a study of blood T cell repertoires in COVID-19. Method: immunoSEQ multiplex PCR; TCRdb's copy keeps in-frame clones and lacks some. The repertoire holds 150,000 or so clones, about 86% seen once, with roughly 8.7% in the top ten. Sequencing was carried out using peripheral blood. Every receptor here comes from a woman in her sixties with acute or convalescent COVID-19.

Written as DNA, the CDR3 is TGTGCCACCCAGGCGGGTACTGAAGCTTTCTTT. Its translation is CATQAGTEAFF. This chain connects TRBV19 to TRBJ1-1, with unresolved D. The CDR3 runs 11 residues. In germline, CDR1 is LNHDA, CDR2 SQIVND (reference sequence). The ends were cut back, 10 bases at V and 5 bases at J, with 11 bases in the middle. Full variable domain (missing parts from reference TRBV19 and TRBJ1-1): DGGITQSPKYLFRKEGQNVTLSCEQNLNHDAMYWYRQDPGQGLRLIYYSQIVNDFQKGDIAEGYSVSREKKESFPLTVTSAQKNPTAFYLCATQAGTEAFFGQGTRLTVV.

CDR3: CASSRQITSGASTDTQYF. In DNA form, the CDR3 reads TGCGCCAGCAGCCGCCAAATTACTTCAGGGGCTTCCACAGATACGCAGTATTTT. The chain links TRBV4-1 to TRBJ2-3; maybe TRBD1 (6 bases). Per germline, CDR1 MGHRA and CDR2 YSYEKL. Trimming shortened V by 4 bases and J by 2 bases, and 22 bases separated the two germline ends. This CDR3 comprises 18 residues.

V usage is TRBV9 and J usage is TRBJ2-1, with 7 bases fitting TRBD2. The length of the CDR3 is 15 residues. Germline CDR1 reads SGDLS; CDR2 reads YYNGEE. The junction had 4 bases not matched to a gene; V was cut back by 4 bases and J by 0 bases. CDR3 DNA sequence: TGTGCCAGCAGCCCTAGCGGCCACTCCTACAATGAGCAGTTCTTC. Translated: CASSPSGHSYNEQFF.

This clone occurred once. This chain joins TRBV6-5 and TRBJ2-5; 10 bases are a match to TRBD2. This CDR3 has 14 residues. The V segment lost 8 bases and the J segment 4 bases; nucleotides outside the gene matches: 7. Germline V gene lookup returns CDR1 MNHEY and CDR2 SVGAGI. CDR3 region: CASRKRGGRETQYF. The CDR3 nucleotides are TGTGCCAGCCGTAAGCGGGGGGGCCGAGAGACCCAGTACTTC.

The CDR3 sequence: CASSARVFTEAFF. In nucleotides, the CDR3 is TGTGCCAGTAGTGCCAGGGTTTTTACTGAAGCTTTCTTT. The J gene is TRBJ1-1, the V gene TRBV19; tentatively, D is TRBD1 (5 bases). The V end lost 5 bases, the J end lost 5 bases, and 12 bases lay between the germline ends. This CDR3 is built from 13 residues. Per the germline V gene, CDR1 is LNHDA and CDR2 is SQIVND (reference sequence).

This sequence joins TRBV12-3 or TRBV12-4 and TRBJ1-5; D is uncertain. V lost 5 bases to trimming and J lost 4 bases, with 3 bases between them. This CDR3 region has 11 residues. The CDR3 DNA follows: TGTGCCAGCAGTCGGAATCAGCCCCAGCATTTT. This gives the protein CASSRNQPQHF.

In DNA, the CDR3 is TGTGCCAGCAGCTTGAAGGCGGGGGGATCTAGGCAGTATTTT. This encodes CASSLKAGGSRQYF. The chain has TRBV5-4 and TRBJ2-3, with 8 nucleotides matching TRBD2. The CDR3 runs 14 residues. The germline V gene encodes CDR1 SGHNT and CDR2 YYREEE (reference sequence). The ends lost 1 base at V and 11 bases at J; junction bases unmatched: 9. Variable domain in full (rest from reference TRBV5-4 and TRBJ2-3): ETGVTQSPTHLIKTRGQQVTLRCSSQSGHNTVSWYQQALGQGPQFIFQYYREEENGRGNFPPRFSGLQFPNYSSELNVNALELDDSALYLCASSLKAGGSRQYFGPGTRLTVL.

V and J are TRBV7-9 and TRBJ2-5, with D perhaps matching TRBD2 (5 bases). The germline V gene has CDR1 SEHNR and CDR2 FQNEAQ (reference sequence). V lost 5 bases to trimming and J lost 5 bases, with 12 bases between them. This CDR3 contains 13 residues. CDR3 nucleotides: TGTGCCAGCAGCCGGGGAAGCGGTGAGACCCAGTACTTC. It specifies CASSRGSGETQYF.

The CDR3 spells CASSTRGTLGNIQYF. CDR3 DNA: TGTGCCAGCAGCACTCGGGGGACCCTAGGTAACATTCAGTACTTC. The rearrangement links TRBV11-3 to TRBJ2-4; possibly TRBD2 for D (6 bases). The CDR3 totals 15 residues. The germline V gene encodes CDR1 SGHNT and CDR2 YENEEA. Trimming cost V 5 bases and J 7 bases, with 18 bases left between them. The full variable domain, completed using reference TRBV11-3 and TRBJ2-4, is EAGVVQSPRYKIIEKKQPVAFWCNPISGHNTLYWYLQNLGQGPELLIRYENEEAVDDSQLPKDRFSAERLKGVDSTLKIQPAELGDSAVYLCASSTRGTLGNIQYFGAGTRLSVL.

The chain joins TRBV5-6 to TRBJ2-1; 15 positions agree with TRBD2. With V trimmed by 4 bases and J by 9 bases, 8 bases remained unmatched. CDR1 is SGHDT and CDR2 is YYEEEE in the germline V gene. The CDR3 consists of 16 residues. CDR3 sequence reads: CASSPRTSGGAGEQFF. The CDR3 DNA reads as TGTGCCAGCAGCCCGAGGACTAGCGGGGGGGCCGGTGAGCAGTTCTTC.

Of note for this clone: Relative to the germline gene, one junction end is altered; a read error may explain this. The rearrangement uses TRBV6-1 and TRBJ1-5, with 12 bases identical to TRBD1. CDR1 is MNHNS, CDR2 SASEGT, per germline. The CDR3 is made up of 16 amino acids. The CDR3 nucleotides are TGTGCCAGCAGCGAAGGGACAGGGGGCGGTAATCAGCCCCAGCATTTT. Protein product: CASSEGTGGGNQPQHF.

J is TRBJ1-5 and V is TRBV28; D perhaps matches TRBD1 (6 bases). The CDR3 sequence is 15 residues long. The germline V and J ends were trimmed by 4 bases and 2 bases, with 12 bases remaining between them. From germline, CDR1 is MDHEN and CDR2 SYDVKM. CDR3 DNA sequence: TGTGCCAGCAGTTCTGGGGGCAGGGGCAATCAGCCCCAGCATTTT. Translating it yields CASSSGGRGNQPQHF. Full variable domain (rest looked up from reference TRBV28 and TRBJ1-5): DVKVTQSSRYLVKRTGEKVFLECVQDMDHENMFWYRQDPGLGLRLIYFSYDVKMKEKGDIPEGYSVSREKKERFSLILESASTNQTSMYLCASSSGGRGNQPQHFGDGTRLSIL.

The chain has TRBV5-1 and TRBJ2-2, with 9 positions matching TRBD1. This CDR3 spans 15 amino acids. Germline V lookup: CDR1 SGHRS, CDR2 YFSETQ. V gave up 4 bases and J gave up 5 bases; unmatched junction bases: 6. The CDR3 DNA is TGCGCCAGCAGCGAACGGGACAGGGCTACCGGGGAGCTGTTTTTT. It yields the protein CASSERDRATGELFF.

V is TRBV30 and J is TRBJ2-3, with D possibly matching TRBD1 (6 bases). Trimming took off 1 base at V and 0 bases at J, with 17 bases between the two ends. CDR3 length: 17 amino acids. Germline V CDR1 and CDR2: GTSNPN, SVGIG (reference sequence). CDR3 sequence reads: CAWSAPLTGLSTDTQYF. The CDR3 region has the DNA TGTGCCTGGAGTGCTCCTCTGACAGGATTAAGCACAGATACGCAGTATTTT.

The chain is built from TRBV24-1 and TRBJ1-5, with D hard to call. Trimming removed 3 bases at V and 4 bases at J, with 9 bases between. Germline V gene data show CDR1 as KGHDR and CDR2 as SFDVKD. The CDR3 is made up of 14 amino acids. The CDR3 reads CATSDPRDNQPQHF. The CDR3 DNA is TGTGCCACCAGTGATCCGCGGGATAATCAGCCCCAGCATTTT.

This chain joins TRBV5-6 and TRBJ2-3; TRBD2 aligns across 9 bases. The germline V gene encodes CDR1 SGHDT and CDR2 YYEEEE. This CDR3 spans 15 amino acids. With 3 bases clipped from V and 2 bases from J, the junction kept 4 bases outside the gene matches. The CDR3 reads CASSWLAGLTDTQYF. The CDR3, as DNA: TGTGCCAGCAGCTGGCTAGCGGGGCTCACAGATACGCAGTATTTT.

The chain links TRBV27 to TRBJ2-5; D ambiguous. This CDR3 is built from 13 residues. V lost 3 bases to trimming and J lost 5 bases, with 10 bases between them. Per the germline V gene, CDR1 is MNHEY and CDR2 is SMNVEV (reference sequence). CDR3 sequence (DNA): TGTGCCAGCAGTTTTGGCTTTCAGGAGACCCAGTACTTC. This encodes CASSFGFQETQYF.

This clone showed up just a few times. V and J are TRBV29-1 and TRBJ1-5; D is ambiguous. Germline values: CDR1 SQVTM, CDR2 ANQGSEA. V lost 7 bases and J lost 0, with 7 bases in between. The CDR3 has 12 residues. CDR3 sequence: CSASNSNQPQHF. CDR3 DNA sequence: TGCAGCGCATCAAATAGCAATCAGCCCCAGCATTTT.

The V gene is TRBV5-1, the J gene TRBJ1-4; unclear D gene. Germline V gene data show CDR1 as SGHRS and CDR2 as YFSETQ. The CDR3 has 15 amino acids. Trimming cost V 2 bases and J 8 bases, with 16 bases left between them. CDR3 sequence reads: CASSFNGEGSEKLFF. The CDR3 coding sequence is TGCGCCAGCAGCTTCAACGGGGAAGGAAGCGAAAAACTGTTTTTT.